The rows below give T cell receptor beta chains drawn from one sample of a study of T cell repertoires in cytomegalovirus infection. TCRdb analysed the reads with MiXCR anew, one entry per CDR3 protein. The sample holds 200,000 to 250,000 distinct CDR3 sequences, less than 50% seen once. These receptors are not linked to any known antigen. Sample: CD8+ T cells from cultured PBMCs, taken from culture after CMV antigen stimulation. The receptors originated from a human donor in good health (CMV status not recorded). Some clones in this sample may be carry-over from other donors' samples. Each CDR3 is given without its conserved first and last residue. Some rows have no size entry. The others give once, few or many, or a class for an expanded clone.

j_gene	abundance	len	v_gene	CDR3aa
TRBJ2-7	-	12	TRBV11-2	ASSLQDRVYEQY
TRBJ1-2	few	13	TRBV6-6	ASSYSDGEGYGYT
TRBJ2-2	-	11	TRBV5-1	ASTKGNTGELF
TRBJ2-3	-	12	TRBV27	ASSLNADRDTQY
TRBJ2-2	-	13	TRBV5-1	ASSADRKETGELF
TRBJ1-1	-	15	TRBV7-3	ASSLDIQVPLNTEAF
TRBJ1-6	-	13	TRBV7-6	ASSLAGQGNSPLH
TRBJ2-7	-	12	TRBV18	ASSAGHSTYEQY
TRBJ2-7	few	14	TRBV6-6	ASSPRGYRLSYEQY
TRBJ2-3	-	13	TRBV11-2	ASSFRGTSTDTQY
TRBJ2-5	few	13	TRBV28	ASRGLQGAGETQY
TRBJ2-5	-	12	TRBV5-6	ASSLIRGLETQY
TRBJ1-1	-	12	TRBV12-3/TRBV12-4	ASSLDSRNTEAF
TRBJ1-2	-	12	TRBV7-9	ASSSEDTNYGYT
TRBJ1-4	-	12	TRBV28	ASSLGGRNEKLF
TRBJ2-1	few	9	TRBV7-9	ATGSYNEQF
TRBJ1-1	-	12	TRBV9	ASSDARDGVGAF
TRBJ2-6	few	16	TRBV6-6	ASSYGAGGASGANVLT
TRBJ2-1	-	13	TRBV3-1	ASSQGSRVGNERF
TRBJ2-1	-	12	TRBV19	ASKVGGATNEQF
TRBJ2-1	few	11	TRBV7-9	ASSPAVRNEQF
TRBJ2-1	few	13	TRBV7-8	ASSLGYPGGAEQF
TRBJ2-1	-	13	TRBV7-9	ASSLGSGLYNEQF
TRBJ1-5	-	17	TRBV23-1	ASSLRSQQGEDSNQPQH
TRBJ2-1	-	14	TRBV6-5	ASSVSLMRSYNEQF
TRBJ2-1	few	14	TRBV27	ASSPPRAGGNNEQF
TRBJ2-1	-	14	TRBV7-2	ASSLGWTDSYNEQF
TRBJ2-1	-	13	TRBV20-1	SARETSGEGVEQF
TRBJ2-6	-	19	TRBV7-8	ASSRLRRGSIRTSGANVLT
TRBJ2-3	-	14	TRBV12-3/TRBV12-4	ASSPRTRIFPDTQY
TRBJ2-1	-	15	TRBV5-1	ASSLFLAGADYNEQF
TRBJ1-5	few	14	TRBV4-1	ASSQEGSRGDQPQH
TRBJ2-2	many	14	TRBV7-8	ASSPTSGRGTGELF
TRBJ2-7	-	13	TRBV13	ASSMGAGASYEQY
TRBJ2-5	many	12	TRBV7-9	ASSLRDRQETQY
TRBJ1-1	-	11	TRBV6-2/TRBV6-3	ASSFSRDTEAF
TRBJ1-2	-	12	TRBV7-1	ASSPLGQMDGYT
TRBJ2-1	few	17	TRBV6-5	ASSYTGGTHPTTTGEQF
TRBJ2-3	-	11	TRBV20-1	SAQSHRTDTQY
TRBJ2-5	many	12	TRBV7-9	ASSPSRGQETQY
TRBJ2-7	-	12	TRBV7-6	ASSPGVSGYEQY
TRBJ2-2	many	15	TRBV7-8	ASSRGTSGPNTGELF
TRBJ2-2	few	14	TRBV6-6	ASSYIAGPNTGELF
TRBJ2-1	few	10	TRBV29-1	SAGQIDNEQF
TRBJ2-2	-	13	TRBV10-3	AIQRQVTNTGELF
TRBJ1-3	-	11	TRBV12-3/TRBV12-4	ASSPGYRNTIY